This TCR beta chain is drawn from a study of shared T cell receptors in the human thymus. Sequenced by immunoSEQ multiplex PCR; TCRdb stores in-frame clones only, minus some. The sample lists some 700,000 clones, 80% to 90% occurring once. This sample also appeared in a second study, on human thymus T cells. Per that paper: Thymic tissue was derived from resections collected during corrective heart surgery. Among thymic and blood repertoires, usage of V and J genes appeared biased.

The sample taken for sequencing was thymocytes. The receptor was isolated from a girl under three years old with a congenital heart defect.

The CDR3: CASSQRVSEQYF. CDR3 coding DNA: TGTGCCAGCTCTCAACGGGTAAGCGAGCAGTACTTC. The V and J genes are TRBV18 and TRBJ2-7; D is ambiguous. Trimming removed 6 bases from V and 6 bases from J, with 12 bases in between. The CDR3 spans 12 residues. Germline V gives CDR1 KGHSH, CDR2 LQKENI.